This T cell receptor (beta chain) originates from a study of blood T cells in healthy people across ages. Study-wide points: Higher diversity, along with more naive CD4+ cells, distinguished long-lived donors from aged donors.

Every participating donor contributed roughly 10 milliliters of peripheral blood through a draw. They isolated at least 6 million PBMCs from each sample. In the case of this clonotype: Antigen unknown.

It was with a sample-barcoded 5' primer and a J-beta primer mix that a second PCR of about 6 to 12 cycles was run. TCRdb fed the 5' RACE reads into MiXCR, producing one record per CDR3 protein. The sample shows some 1.4 million distinct CDR3 sequences, about 40% of them seen only once. Sequencing was carried out using blood. The receptor was isolated from a woman aged 18-29 years in good health.

CDR3 nucleotide sequence: TGCAGTGCTAGAGATACCGAACAGGGTAACACCGGGGAGCTGTTTTTT. Its protein is CSARDTEQGNTGELFF. The chain has TRBV20-1 and TRBJ2-2; perhaps TRBD1 as D (6 bases). With 0 bases removed from V and 2 bases from J, the gap between germline ends came to 13 bases. CDR1 and CDR2 (germline): DFQATT, SNEGSKA (reference sequence). The CDR3 totals 16 residues.